This T cell receptor (beta chain) appears in the sequencing data of a study of T cells after yellow fever vaccination. This CDR3 is 13 amino acids long. CDR1 is SGHRS, CDR2 YFSETQ, per germline. V lost 6 bases, J lost 1 base, and 7 bases lay in between. TCRdb used MiXCR to reprocess the 5' RACE reads, holding one entry per CDR3 protein. The data hold 350,000 to 450,000 distinct CDR3 sequences, with 15% to 20% observed a single time. In this sample, this clonotype turned up a few times. J is TRBJ2-2 and V is TRBV5-1; no clear D gene. The sample in question was PBMCs, obtained before the yellow fever booster vaccination. This receptor was obtained from a man aged 18 to 29 who received the YFV17D yellow fever vaccine. The CDR3 DNA is TGCGCCAGCACACACCAGAACACCGGGGAGCTGTTTTTT. Translation: CASTHQNTGELFF.